The clone carrying this T cell receptor (beta chain) was seen a single time. Its target is unknown. This record belongs to a study of shared clonotypes between healthy human individuals. At the level of the study: Per donor, CD8 memory used one plate, CD8 naive used two, CD4 memory used three and CD4 naive used three.

Study results and limitations: Memory subsets had estimated richness that was generally smaller than that of naive subsets. Sequencing depth was expected to influence donor clonotype sharing. Only blood was sampled, and tissue TCR repertoires likely differ from blood ones.

TCRdb's copy holds only in-frame clones and misses some; the assay was immunoSEQ multiplex PCR. The data contain roughly 2.5 million clones, more than 80% of them singletons. V gave up 6 bases and J gave up 4 bases, with 12 bases separating them. The CDR3 consists of 13 residues. Germline V gives CDR1 KGHSH, CDR2 LQKENI. The sequenced sample was naive CD4+ T cells sorted from blood. The sample's subset: CD45RA+ positively selected. The clonotype originates from a man between 18 and 35 years old in good health. This chain uses TRBV18 with TRBJ1-1; possibly TRBD1 for D (5 bases). The DNA of the CDR3 is TGTGCCAGCTCGTTGGGGCTTGGCACTGAAGCTTTCTTT. Amino acids: CASSLGLGTEAFF.